The entry below gives a single T cell receptor beta chain sequence along with its context. What it binds is not known. TCR beta CDR3 region amplification was performed from RNA transcripts. First-round RT-PCR with HTBI primers amplified the TCR CDR3 region. TCRdb called the multiplex PCR reads again in MiXCR, with one record for every CDR3 protein. This table has 550,000 to 800,000 distinct CDR3 sequences, about 17% appearing once. This entry is derived from a study of T cells in Graves' hyperthyroidism and ophthalmopathy. As for the study in general: Peripheral blood was taken when the disease was first diagnosed, before any treatment began.

This sample holds PBMCs from roughly 10 ml fresh peripheral blood. Study outcomes and limitations: The model anticipated ophthalmopathy a median 6.5 months pre-onset. A model built on 13 V-J features separated ophthalmopathy from stable hyperthyroidism.

The clonotype comes from a young man with Graves' hyperthyroidism. Sequenced: blood.

The CDR3 DNA reads TGTGCCAGCAGGGGGGGGTGGGGAAACATTCAGTACTTC. Encoded protein: CASRGGWGNIQYF. The chain has TRBV28 and TRBJ2-4, with 7 bases lining up with TRBD2. CDR1 and CDR2 from the germline V gene are MDHEN and SYDVKM. The CDR3 is 13 amino acids. After removal of 6 bases from V and 6 bases from J, the junction contained 5 bases not matched to a gene.